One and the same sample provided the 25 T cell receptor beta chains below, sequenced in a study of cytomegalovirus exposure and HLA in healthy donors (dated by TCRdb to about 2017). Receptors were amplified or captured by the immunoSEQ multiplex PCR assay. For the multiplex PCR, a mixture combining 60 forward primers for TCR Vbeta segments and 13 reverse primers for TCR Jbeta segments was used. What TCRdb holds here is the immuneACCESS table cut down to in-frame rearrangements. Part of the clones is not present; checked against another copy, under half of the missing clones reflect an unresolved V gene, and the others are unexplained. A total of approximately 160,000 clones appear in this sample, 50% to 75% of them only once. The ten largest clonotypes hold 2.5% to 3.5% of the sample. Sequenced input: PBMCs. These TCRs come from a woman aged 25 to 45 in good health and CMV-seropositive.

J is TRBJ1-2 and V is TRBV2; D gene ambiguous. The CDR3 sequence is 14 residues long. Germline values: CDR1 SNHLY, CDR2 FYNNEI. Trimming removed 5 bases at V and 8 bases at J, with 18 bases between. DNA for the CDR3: TGTGCCAGCAGTCCCCGCGGGAGGGTTGGGGGCTACACCTTC. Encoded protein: CASSPRGRVGGYTF.

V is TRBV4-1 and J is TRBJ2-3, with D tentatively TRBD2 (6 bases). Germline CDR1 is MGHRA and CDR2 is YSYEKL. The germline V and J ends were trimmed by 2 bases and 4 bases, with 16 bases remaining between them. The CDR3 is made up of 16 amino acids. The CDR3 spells CASSQSGVLVADTQYF. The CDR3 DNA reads TGCGCCAGCAGCCAATCGGGGGTACTCGTGGCAGATACGCAGTATTTT.

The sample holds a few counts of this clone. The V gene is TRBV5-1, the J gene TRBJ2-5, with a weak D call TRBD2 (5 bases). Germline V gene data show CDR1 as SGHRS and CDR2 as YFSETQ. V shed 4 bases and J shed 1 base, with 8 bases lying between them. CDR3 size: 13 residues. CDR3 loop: CASSPGVQETQYF. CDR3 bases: TGCGCCAGCAGCCCCGGGGTCCAAGAGACCCAGTACTTC.

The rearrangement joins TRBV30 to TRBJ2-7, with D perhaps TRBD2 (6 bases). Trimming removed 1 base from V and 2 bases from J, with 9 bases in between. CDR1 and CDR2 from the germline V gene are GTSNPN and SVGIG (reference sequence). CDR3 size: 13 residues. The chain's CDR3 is CAWSGSGTYEQYF. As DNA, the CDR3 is TGTGCCTGGAGTGGTAGCGGAACCTACGAGCAGTACTTC.

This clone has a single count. The CDR3 nucleotides are TGCGCCAGCAGCGATGCGGGTCGCGATACGCAGTATTTT. This encodes CASSDAGRDTQYF. The chain employs TRBV5-1 and TRBJ2-3; possibly TRBD2 for D (5 bases). Germline CDR1 is SGHRS and CDR2 is YFSETQ. V was cut by 4 bases and J by 6 bases, with 12 bases left in between. The length of the CDR3 is 13 residues.

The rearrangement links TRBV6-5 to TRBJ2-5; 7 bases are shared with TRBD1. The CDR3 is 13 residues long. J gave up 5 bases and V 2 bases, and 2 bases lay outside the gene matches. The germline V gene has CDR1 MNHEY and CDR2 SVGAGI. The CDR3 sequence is CASSYRGRETQYF. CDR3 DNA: TGTGCCAGCAGTTACAGGGGGCGGGAGACCCAGTACTTC.

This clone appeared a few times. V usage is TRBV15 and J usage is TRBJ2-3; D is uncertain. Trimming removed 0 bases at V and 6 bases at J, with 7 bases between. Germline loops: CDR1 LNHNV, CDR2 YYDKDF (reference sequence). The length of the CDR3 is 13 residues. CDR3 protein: CATSRDTPDTQYF. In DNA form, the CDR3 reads TGTGCCACCAGCAGAGATACTCCGGATACGCAGTATTTT.

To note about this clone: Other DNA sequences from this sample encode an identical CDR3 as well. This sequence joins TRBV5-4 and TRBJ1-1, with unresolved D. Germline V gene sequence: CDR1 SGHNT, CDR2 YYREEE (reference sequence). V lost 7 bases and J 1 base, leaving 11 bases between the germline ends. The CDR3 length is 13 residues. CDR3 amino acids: CASGTSKNTEAFF. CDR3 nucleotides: TGTGCCAGCGGTACTAGTAAGAACACTGAAGCTTTCTTT.

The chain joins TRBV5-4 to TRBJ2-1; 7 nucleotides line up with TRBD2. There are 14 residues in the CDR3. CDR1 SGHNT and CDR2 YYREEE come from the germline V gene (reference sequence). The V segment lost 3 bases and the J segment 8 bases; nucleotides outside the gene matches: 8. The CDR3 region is CASSSTEAGDEQFF. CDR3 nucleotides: TGTGCCAGCAGCTCAACCGAGGCGGGAGATGAGCAGTTCTTC.

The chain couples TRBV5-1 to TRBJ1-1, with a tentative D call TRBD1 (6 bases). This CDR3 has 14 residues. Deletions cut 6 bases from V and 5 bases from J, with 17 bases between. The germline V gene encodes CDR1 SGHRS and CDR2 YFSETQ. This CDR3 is CASISGGANTEAFF. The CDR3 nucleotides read TGCGCCAGCATCTCGGGGGGGGCTAATACTGAAGCTTTCTTT.

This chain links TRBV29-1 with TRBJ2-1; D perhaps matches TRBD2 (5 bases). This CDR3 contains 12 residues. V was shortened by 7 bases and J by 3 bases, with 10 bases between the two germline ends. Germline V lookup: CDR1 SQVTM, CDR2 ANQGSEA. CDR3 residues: CSARGFYNEQFF. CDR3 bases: TGCAGCGCCCGCGGGTTCTACAATGAGCAGTTCTTC.

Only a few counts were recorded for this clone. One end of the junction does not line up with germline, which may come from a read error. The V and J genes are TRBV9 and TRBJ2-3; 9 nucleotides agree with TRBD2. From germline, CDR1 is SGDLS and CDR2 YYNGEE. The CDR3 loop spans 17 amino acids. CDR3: CAISVDAGGPIADTQYF. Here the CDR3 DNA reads TGTGCCATCAGCGTAGATGCGGGGGGGCCTATAGCAGATACGCAGTATTTT.

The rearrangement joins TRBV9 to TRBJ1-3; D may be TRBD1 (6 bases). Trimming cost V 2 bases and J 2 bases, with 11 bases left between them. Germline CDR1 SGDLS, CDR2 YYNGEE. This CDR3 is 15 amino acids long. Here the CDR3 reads CASSVAQGPGNTIYF. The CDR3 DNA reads TGTGCCAGCAGCGTCGCACAGGGCCCTGGAAACACCATATATTTT. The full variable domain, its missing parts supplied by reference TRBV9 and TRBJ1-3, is DSGVTQTPKHLITATGQRVTLRCSPRSGDLSVYWYQQSLDQGLQFLIQYYNGEERAKGNILERFSAQQFPDLHSELNLSSLELGDSALYFCASSVAQGPGNTIYFGEGSWLTVV.

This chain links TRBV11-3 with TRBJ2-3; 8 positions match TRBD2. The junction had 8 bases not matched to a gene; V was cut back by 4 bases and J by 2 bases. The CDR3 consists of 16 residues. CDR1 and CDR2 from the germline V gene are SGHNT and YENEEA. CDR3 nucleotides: TGTGCCAGCAGCTATGGACTAGCACTAACCACAGATACGCAGTATTTT. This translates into CASSYGLALTTDTQYF.

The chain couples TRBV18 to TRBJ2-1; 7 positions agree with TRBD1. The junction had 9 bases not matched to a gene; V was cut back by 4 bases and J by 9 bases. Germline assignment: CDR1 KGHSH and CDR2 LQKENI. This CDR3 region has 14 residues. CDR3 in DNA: TGTGCCAGCTCACGTAGCCGCAGGGACAGTGAGCAGTTCTTC. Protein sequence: CASSRSRRDSEQFF.

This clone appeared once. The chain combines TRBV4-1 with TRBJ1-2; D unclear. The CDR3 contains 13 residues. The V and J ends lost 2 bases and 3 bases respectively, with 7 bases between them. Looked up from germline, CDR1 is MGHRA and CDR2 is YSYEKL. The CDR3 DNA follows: TGCGCCAGCAGCCAACAGATTTACTATGGCTACACCTTC. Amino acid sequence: CASSQQIYYGYTF.

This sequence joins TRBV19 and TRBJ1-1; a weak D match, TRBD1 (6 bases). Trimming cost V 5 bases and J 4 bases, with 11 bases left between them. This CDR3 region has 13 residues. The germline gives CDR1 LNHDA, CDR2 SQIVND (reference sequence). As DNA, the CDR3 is TGTGCCAGTAGTTACAACAGGGCCACTGAAGCTTTCTTT. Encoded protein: CASSYNRATEAFF. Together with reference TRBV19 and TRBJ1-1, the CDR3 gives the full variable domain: DGGITQSPKYLFRKEGQNVTLSCEQNLNHDAMYWYRQDPGQGLRLIYYSQIVNDFQKGDIAEGYSVSREKKESFPLTVTSAQKNPTAFYLCASSYNRATEAFFGQGTRLTVV.

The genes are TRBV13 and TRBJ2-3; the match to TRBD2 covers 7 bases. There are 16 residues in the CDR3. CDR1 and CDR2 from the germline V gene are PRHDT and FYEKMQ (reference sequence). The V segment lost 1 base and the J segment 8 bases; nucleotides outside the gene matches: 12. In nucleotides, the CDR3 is TGTGCCAGCAGCTTAGTCGGCAGGGAGGGTCGAGGTACGCAGTATTTT. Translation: CASSLVGREGRGTQYF.

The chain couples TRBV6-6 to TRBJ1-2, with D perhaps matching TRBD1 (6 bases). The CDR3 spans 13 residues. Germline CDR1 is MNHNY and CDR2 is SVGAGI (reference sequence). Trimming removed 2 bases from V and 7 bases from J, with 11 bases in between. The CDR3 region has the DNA TGTGCCAGCAGTTACGATACAGGGCTTGGCTACACCTTC. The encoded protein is CASSYDTGLGYTF.

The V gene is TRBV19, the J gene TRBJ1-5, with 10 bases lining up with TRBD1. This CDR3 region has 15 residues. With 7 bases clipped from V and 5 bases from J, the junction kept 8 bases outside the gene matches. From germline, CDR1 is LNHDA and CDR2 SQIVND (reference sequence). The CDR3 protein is CASNQGQGTYQPQHF. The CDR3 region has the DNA TGTGCCAGTAATCAGGGACAGGGGACTTATCAGCCCCAGCATTTT.

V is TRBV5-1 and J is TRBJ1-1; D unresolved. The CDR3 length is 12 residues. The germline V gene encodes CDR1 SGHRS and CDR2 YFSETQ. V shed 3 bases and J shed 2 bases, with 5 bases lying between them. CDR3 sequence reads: CASSYSNTEAFF. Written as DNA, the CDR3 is TGCGCCAGCAGCTACAGTAACACTGAAGCTTTCTTT.

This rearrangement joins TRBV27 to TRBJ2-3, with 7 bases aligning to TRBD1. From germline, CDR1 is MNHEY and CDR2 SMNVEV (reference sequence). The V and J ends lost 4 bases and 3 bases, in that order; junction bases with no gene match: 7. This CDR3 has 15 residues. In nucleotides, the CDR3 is TGTGCCAGCAGTTCCTCAGGGGGTTGGACAGATACGCAGTATTTT. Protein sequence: CASSSSGGWTDTQYF.

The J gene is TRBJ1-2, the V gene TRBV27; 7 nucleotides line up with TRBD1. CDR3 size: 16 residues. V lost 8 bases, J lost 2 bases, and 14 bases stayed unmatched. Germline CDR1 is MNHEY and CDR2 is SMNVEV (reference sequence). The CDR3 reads CASRVSGGVRNYGYTF. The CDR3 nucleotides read TGTGCCAGCCGTGTATCAGGGGGTGTGCGGAACTATGGCTACACCTTC.

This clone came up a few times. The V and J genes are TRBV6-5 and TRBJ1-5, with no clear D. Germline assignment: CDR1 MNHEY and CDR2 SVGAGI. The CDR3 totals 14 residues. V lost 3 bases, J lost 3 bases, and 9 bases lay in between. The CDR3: CASSYGHSNQPQHF. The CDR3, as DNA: TGTGCCAGCAGTTATGGGCACTCCAATCAGCCCCAGCATTTT.

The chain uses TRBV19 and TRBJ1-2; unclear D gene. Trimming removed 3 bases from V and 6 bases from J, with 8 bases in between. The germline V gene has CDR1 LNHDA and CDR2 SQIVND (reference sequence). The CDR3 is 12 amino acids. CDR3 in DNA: TGTGCCAGTAGTATCCGACTGAATGGCTACACCTTC. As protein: CASSIRLNGYTF. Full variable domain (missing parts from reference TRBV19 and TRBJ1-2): DGGITQSPKYLFRKEGQNVTLSCEQNLNHDAMYWYRQDPGQGLRLIYYSQIVNDFQKGDIAEGYSVSREKKESFPLTVTSAQKNPTAFYLCASSIRLNGYTFGSGTRLTVV.